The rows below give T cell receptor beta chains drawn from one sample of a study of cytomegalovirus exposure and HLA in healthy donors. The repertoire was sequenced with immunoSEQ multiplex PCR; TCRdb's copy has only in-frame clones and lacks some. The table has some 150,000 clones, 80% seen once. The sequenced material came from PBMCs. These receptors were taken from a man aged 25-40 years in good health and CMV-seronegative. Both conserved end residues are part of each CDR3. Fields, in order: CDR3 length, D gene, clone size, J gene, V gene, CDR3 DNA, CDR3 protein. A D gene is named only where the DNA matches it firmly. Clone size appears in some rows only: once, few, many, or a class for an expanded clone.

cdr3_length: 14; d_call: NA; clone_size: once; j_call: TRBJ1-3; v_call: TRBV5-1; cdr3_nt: TGCGCCAGCAGCTTGGAGGGGTCTGGAAACACCATATATTTT; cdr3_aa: CASSLEGSGNTIYF
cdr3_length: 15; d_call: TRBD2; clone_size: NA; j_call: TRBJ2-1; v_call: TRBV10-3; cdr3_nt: TGTGCCATCAGTGACTCTCTAGCGGCCAACAATGAGCAGTTCTTC; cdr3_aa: CAISDSLAANNEQFF
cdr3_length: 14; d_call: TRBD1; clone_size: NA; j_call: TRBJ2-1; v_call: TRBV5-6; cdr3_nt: TGTGCCAGCAGCTTGGTGACAGGGAGAAATGAGCAGTTCTTC; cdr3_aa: CASSLVTGRNEQFF
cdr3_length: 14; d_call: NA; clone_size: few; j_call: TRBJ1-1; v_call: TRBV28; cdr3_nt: TGTGCCAGCAGTCTTTTACAGGAAAACACTGAAGCTTTCTTT; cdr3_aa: CASSLLQENTEAFF
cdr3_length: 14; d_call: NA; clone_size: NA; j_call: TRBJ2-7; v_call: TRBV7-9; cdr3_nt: TGTTCCAGCAGCTTAGAAGGACAGCTTAGCGAGCAGTACTTC; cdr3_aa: CSSSLEGQLSEQYF
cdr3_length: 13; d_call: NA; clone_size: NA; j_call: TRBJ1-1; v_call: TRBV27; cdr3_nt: TGTGCCAGCAGTCGTCAGGGGAACACTGAAGCTTTCTTT; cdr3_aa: CASSRQGNTEAFF
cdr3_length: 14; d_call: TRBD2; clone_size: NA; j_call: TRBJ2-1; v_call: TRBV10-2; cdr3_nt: TGCGCCAGCAGTGAACTAGCGGGAGACAATGAGCAGTTCTTC; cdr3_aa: CASSELAGDNEQFF
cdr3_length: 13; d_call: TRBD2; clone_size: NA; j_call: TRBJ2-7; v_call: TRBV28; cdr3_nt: TGTGCCAGCAGCCCCGGGACTAGTTACGAGCAGTACTTC; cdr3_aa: CASSPGTSYEQYF
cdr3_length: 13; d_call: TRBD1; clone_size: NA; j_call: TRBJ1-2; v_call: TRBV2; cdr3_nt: TGTGCCAGCAGGACGGGACAGATCTATGGCTACACCTTC; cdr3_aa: CASRTGQIYGYTF
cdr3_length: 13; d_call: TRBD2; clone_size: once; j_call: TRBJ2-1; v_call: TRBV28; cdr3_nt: TGTGCCAGCAGCAAGACTAGCCGCAATGAGCAGTTCTTC; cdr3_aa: CASSKTSRNEQFF
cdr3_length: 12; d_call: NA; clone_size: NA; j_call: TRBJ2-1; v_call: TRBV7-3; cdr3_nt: TGTGCCAGCAGCCCCGGCGGGAATGAGCAGTTCTTC; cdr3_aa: CASSPGGNEQFF
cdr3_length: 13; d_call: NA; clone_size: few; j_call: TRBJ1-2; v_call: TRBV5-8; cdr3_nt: TGTGCCAGCAGCTTTAGGGCCGGGAACGGCTACACCTTC; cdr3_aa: CASSFRAGNGYTF
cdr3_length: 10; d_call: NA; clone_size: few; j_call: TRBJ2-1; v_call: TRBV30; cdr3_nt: TGTGCCTGGAGAGAGGTAGCGCAGTTCTTC; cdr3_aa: CAWREVAQFF
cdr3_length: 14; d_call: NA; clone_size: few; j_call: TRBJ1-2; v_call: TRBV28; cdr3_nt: TGTGCCAGCAGGATACAGGGCTCCGGGGATGGCTACACCTTC; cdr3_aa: CASRIQGSGDGYTF
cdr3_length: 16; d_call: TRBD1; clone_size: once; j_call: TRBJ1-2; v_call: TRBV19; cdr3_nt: TGTGCCAGTAGTATCCCTCGGACAGGGGAGTTGAAGGGCTACACCTTC; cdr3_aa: CASSIPRTGELKGYTF
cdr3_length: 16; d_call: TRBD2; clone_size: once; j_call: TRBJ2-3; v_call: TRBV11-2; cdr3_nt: TGTGCCAGCATCCTAACCCTCCCGGGAGGGCCAGATACGCAGTATTTT; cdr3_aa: CASILTLPGGPDTQYF
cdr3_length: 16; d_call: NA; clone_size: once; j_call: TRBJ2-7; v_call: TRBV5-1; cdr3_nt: TGCGCCAGCAGCTTGAGAGGAGCGGGCACCACCTACGAGCAGTACTTC; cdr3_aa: CASSLRGAGTTYEQYF
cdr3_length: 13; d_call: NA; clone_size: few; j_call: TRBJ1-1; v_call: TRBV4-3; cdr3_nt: TGCGCCAGCAGCCAAGGCTCGGGAATCGAAGCTTTCTTT; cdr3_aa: CASSQGSGIEAFF